This T cell receptor (beta chain) was found in a study of Ad26.COV2.S vaccination and SARS-CoV-2 variants. Overall study: Intramuscularly, Ad26.COV2.S was given either once or twice, 56 days apart. Study-level findings and limits: Measures of TCR breadth and depth may have fallen short of total T cell responses. Recipients given vaccine exceeded placebo recipients in spike-specific TCR breadth.

The data were produced by immunoSEQ multiplex PCR, yet TCRdb's version contains in-frame clones alone and is incomplete. The repertoire consists of about 420,000 clones, with around 87% occurring once and the leading ten covering around 3.6%. Points on this clone: Its antigen is not known.

Treatment in this sample: around 19 received Ad26.COV2.S at low or high dose, single or two shots; 5 received placebo; per-sample allocation not given. Sampling was done on day 63 after the first vaccine or placebo injection. This CDR3 contains 15 residues. Germline V gene lookup returns CDR1 MNHEY and CDR2 SMNVEV (reference sequence). Trimming took 2 bases from V and 2 from J; bases not matched to a gene: 6. The gene calls are TRBV27 and TRBJ2-7; 7 bases are a match to TRBD1. This sequence was found in a person between 18 and 60 years old who received the Ad26.COV2.S COVID-19 vaccine or a placebo. The sequences come from peripheral blood, collected in a trial of Ad26.COV2.S vaccine versus placebo. CDR3 amino acids: CASSLRSGGTYEQYF. Here the CDR3 DNA reads TGTGCCAGCAGTTTAAGGTCAGGGGGAACCTACGAGCAGTACTTC.